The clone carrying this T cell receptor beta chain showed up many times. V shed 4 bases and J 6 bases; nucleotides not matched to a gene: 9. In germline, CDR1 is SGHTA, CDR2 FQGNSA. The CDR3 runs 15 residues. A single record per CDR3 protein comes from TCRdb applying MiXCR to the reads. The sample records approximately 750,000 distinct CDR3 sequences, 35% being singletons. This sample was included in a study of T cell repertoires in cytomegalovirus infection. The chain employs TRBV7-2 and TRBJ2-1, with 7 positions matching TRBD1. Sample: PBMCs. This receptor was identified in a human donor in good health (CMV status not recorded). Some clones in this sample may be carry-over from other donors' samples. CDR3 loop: CASSYDRALGNEQFF. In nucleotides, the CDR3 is TGTGCCAGCAGCTATGACAGGGCCCTCGGCAATGAGCAGTTCTTC.